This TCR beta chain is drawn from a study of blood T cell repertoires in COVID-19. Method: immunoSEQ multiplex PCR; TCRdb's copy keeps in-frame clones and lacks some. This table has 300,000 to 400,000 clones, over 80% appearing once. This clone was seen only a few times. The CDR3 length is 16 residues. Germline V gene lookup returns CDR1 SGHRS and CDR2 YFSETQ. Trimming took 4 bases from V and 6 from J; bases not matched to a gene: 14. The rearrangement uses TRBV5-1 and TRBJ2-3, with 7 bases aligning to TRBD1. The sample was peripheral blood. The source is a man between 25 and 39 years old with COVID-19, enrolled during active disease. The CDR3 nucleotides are TGCGCCAGCAGCCCCGGGACAGTGTTCACCAGGGATACGCAGTATTTT. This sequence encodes CASSPGTVFTRDTQYF.